These T cell receptor beta chains were read from a single sample in a study of identifying expanded T cells in peripheral blood. TCRdb's table, derived via immunoSEQ multiplex PCR, lists solely in-frame clones and lacks some. The table shows about 91,000 clones, with about 87% occurring only once. Specimen: blood. The receptors stem from a person between 18 and 69 years old in good health. Both conserved end residues are part of each CDR3. The D gene is left open where the match is weak. Size is stated for part of the rows, as once, few or many counts, or as a class when the clone is expanded.

V	size	length	D	J	DNA	CDR3
TRBV2	few	13	NA	TRBJ1-5	TGTGCCAGCAGACGGCGGGGGGCGGAGCCCCAGCATTTT	CASRRRGAEPQHF
TRBV5-6	NA	16	NA	TRBJ1-6	TGTGCCAGCAGCCGGGTGGCCCCCTCCTATAATTCACCCCTCCACTTT	CASSRVAPSYNSPLHF
TRBV14	NA	15	NA	TRBJ2-5	TGTGCCAGCAGCCCCTCGGCCGCCATCCAAGAGACCCAGTACTTC	CASSPSAAIQETQYF
TRBV5-1	NA	15	NA	TRBJ2-7	TGCGCCAGCAGCTTGGCAGCACTGAGCTCCTACGAGCAGTACTTC	CASSLAALSSYEQYF
TRBV6-1	NA	15	TRBD1	TRBJ2-7	TGTGCCAGCAGTGAAGCCGGGACAGGGGGCTACGAGCAGTACTTC	CASSEAGTGGYEQYF
TRBV4-1	NA	14	NA	TRBJ2-5	TGCGCCAGCAGCCAAGATTACAGGGAAGAGACCCAGTACTTC	CASSQDYREETQYF
TRBV30	NA	12	TRBD1	TRBJ1-3	TGTGCCTGGAGTCCAGGGGGGAACACCATATATTTT	CAWSPGGNTIYF
TRBV19	NA	13	NA	TRBJ2-7	TGTGCCAGTAGTTCGGGACCGACCTACGAGCAGTACTTC	CASSSGPTYEQYF
TRBV7-9	NA	14	TRBD1	TRBJ2-7	TGTGCCAGCAGCTCCTTAGACAGGGATACCCCCCAGTACTTC	CASSSLDRDTPQYF
TRBV18	NA	15	NA	TRBJ2-2	TGTGCCAGCTCACCAAGGCAGATGAACACCGGGGAGCTGTTTTTT	CASSPRQMNTGELFF
TRBV28	NA	12	NA	TRBJ2-1	TGTGCCAGCGCCGCCGGGACCACATTCCAGTTCTTC	CASAAGTTFQFF
TRBV18	NA	15	NA	TRBJ1-1	TGTGCCAGCTCACCCAAGGACAGTGCTAGCACTGAAGCTTTCTTT	CASSPKDSASTEAFF
TRBV4-2	NA	14	NA	TRBJ1-1	TGTGCCAGCAGCCAAGAAGGGGAGATATCTGAAGCTTTCTTT	CASSQEGEISEAFF
TRBV11-2	NA	16	NA	TRBJ2-7	TGTGCCAGCAGCTTAGGGCAGGGAGGTTCCTCCTACGAGCAGTACTTC	CASSLGQGGSSYEQYF
TRBV5-4	once	17	NA	TRBJ1-4	TGTGCCAGCAGCTCCGGACAGCCCCGCACAACTAATGAAAAACTGTTTTTT	CASSSGQPRTTNEKLFF
TRBV28	NA	14	TRBD1	TRBJ2-7	TGTGCCAGCACCTTCATGGGACAGGCCTACGAGCAGTACTTC	CASTFMGQAYEQYF
TRBV15	NA	15	NA	TRBJ1-6	TGTGCCACCAGCAGAGAAAGGACACGGGCAACACCCCTCCACTTT	CATSRERTRATPLHF
TRBV28	NA	16	TRBD1	TRBJ1-2	TGTGCCAGCAGTTTATGGGTACCGGGACAGCCTTATGGCTACACCTTC	CASSLWVPGQPYGYTF
TRBV28	NA	16	NA	TRBJ1-5	TGTGCCAGCAGCACAGTCACGGGCGGCAGATATCAGCCCCAGCATTTT	CASSTVTGGRYQPQHF
TRBV5-4	NA	14	NA	TRBJ1-5	TGTGCCAGCAGCTTGGCCGGGGAAGGTCAGCCCCAGCATTTT	CASSLAGEGQPQHF
TRBV7-3	large	15	TRBD1	TRBJ1-1	TGTGCCAGCAGCTCGGCAGGGGGATTGAACACTGAAGCTTTCTTT	CASSSAGGLNTEAFF
TRBV19	NA	14	NA	TRBJ1-5	TGTGCCAGTAGTACTTACAGGGTTCGGCAGCCCCAGCATTTT	CASSTYRVRQPQHF
TRBV7-8	NA	17	NA	TRBJ2-1	TGTGCCAGCAGACCAATAGAGGCGGCGGGAAGGGACAATGAGCAGTTCTTC	CASRPIEAAGRDNEQFF
TRBV2	NA	15	TRBD2	TRBJ2-5	TGTGCCAGCAGTGAAGGCAGCGGGGGCAGAGAGACCCAGTACTTC	CASSEGSGGRETQYF
TRBV10-3	NA	13	NA	TRBJ2-1	TGTGCCATCAGTGTACAAGTTAACAATGAGCAGTTCTTC	CAISVQVNNEQFF
TRBV4-3	NA	14	NA	TRBJ1-1	TGCGCCAGCAGCCAAGCCGGACTGAACACTGAAGCTTTCTTT	CASSQAGLNTEAFF
TRBV5-1	NA	14	NA	TRBJ1-6	TGCGCCAGCAGCTTGGCAGACGGCAATTCACCCCTCCACTTT	CASSLADGNSPLHF
TRBV28	NA	16	NA	TRBJ2-7	TGTGCCAGCAGTTTGCCCGGACAGTTTAGCTCCTACGAGCAGTACTTC	CASSLPGQFSSYEQYF
TRBV5-6	NA	15	NA	TRBJ1-6	TGTGCCAGCAGCTTGGAGGCAGGGCTCAGCGCACCCCTCCACTTT	CASSLEAGLSAPLHF
TRBV19	NA	12	NA	TRBJ2-1	TGTGCCAGTAGTATAACAGGCAATGAGCAGTTCTTC	CASSITGNEQFF
TRBV9	few	16	NA	TRBJ2-1	TGTGCCAGCAGCGTAGGTGGGGGGGCCAAGAGCAATGAGCAGTTCTTC	CASSVGGGAKSNEQFF
TRBV6-1	NA	15	NA	TRBJ2-7	TGTGCCAGCAGGGGGACCCCCGGGACGGCCTACGAGCAGTACTTC	CASRGTPGTAYEQYF
TRBV7-3	once	18	NA	TRBJ1-3	TGTGCCAGCAGCTTAAAGGAGCGGCAGTGGAGCTCTGGAAACACCATATATTTT	CASSLKERQWSSGNTIYF
TRBV28	NA	14	NA	TRBJ2-7	TGTGCCAGCAGTTTTTCCAGGGTGAGGAACGAGCAGTACTTC	CASSFSRVRNEQYF
TRBV11-2	NA	15	TRBD2	TRBJ2-7	TGTGCCAGCAGCTCTCGAGGGGCGGGAGCCCACGAGCAGTACTTC	CASSSRGAGAHEQYF
TRBV10-2	NA	15	TRBD1	TRBJ1-2	TGCGCCAGCAGTTTACGGGACAGACATAACTATGGCTACACCTTC	CASSLRDRHNYGYTF
TRBV2	NA	15	NA	TRBJ1-2	TGTGCCAGCAGTGAAGGGATGGGATTCGAGAGGGGCTACACCTTC	CASSEGMGFERGYTF
TRBV6-4	NA	15	NA	TRBJ2-3	TGTGCCAGCAGTGAGGGCAGGATGGATACAGATACGCAGTATTTT	CASSEGRMDTDTQYF
TRBV6-5	NA	14	TRBD1	TRBJ1-2	TGTGCCAGCAGTTACGAGACAGGGGATCGTGGCTACACCTTC	CASSYETGDRGYTF
TRBV19	NA	14	TRBD1	TRBJ1-1	TGTGCCAGTAGTTCCGGACAGGAGAACACTGAAGCTTTCTTT	CASSSGQENTEAFF
TRBV30	NA	13	NA	TRBJ2-7	TGTGCCTGGAGTGTACAATCAGCCTACGAGCAGTACTTC	CAWSVQSAYEQYF
TRBV30	NA	12	NA	TRBJ1-4	TGTGCCTGGAGACCGAAGAATGAAAAACTGTTTTTT	CAWRPKNEKLFF
TRBV6-1	few	15	NA	TRBJ2-5	TGTGCCAGCAGTGAAGTAGGGGGAAGGCAAGAGACCCAGTACTTC	CASSEVGGRQETQYF
TRBV4-1	NA	16	TRBD2	TRBJ2-5	TGCGCCAGCAGCCGCTACGACGGGGGGTACCAAGAGACCCAGTACTTC	CASSRYDGGYQETQYF
TRBV5-4	NA	16	NA	TRBJ1-1	TGTGCCAGCAGCTTGGAATCTGGCAGACCGAACACTGAAGCTTTCTTT	CASSLESGRPNTEAFF
TRBV6-6	few	13	NA	TRBJ1-1	TGTGCCAGCAGTTACATTCGGAACACTGAAGCTTTCTTT	CASSYIRNTEAFF
TRBV5-5	NA	14	TRBD1	TRBJ2-1	TGTGCCAGCAGCTTGACATACCCCACAGGGGGGCAGTTCTTC	CASSLTYPTGGQFF
TRBV28	NA	13	NA	TRBJ1-4	TGTGCCAGCCGCGAGGCAGATAGGGAAAAACTGTTTTTT	CASREADREKLFF
TRBV19	NA	16	TRBD1	TRBJ2-3	TGTGCCAGTAGTACCGGGACAGGGGTGCGGACAGATACGCAGTATTTT	CASSTGTGVRTDTQYF
TRBV5-6	NA	17	TRBD1	TRBJ2-3	TGTGCCAGCAGCCCGACCGGGACAGGGAGGAGTACAGATACGCAGTATTTT	CASSPTGTGRSTDTQYF
TRBV14	NA	14	NA	TRBJ1-2	TGTGCCAGCAGCCAGGGAACGGGGTACTATGGCTACACCTTC	CASSQGTGYYGYTF
TRBV27	once	15	TRBD2	TRBJ2-3	TGTGCCAGCAGTACCGGGACTAGCGGGACAGATACGCAGTATTTT	CASSTGTSGTDTQYF
TRBV5-1	NA	16	TRBD2	TRBJ2-3	TGCGCCAGCAGCTGGACTAGCGGGGGTGTGTCAGATACGCAGTATTTT	CASSWTSGGVSDTQYF
TRBV5-1	NA	19	TRBD2	TRBJ2-1	TGCGCCAGCAGCGCCCCTCAGAGTCCTAGCGGGGGTAGGGAGAATGAGCAGTTCTTC	CASSAPQSPSGGRENEQFF
TRBV6-1	NA	14	TRBD1	TRBJ2-7	TGTGCCAGCAGCACGACAGGGAGCTCCTACGAGCAGTACTTC	CASSTTGSSYEQYF